One and the same sample provided the 27 T cell receptor beta chains below, sequenced in a study of spatial heterogeneity in lung cancer. Time point denoted: sample taken at primary tumor resection. Whole RNA, which was extracted from tumor, nontumor lung tissue or frozen PBMC, was sequenced without any cell sorting. One entry per CDR3 protein results from TCRdb running MiXCR on the 5' RACE reads. The top ten clones hold about 34% of a sample with tens of thousands of distinct CDR3 sequences, around 8.4% of them seen once. Sequenced material: PBMCs, taken at surgery. These receptors came from a female donor with early-stage non-small cell lung cancer.

Ten or more counts support this clonotype. The V and J genes are TRBV7-9 and TRBJ1-1; D is uncertain. The length of the CDR3 is 13 residues. The V end lost 5 bases, the J end lost 5 bases, and 12 bases lay between the germline ends. The germline V gene encodes CDR1 SEHNR and CDR2 FQNEAQ (reference sequence). DNA of the CDR3: TGTGCCAGCAGCGGCATAGGAGCGACTGAAGCTTTCTTT. Its translation is CASSGIGATEAFF.

This clonotype came up a few times. V gene TRBV11-2 combines with J gene TRBJ1-1; D gene unclear. Germline loops: CDR1 SGHAT, CDR2 FQNNGV. Trimming took off 1 base at V and 7 bases at J, with 7 bases between the two ends. This CDR3 is built from 12 residues. CDR3 residues: CASSLAGFEAFF. CDR3 bases: TGTGCCAGCAGCTTAGCGGGATTTGAAGCTTTCTTT.

At least ten counts were recorded for this clonotype. The rearrangement uses TRBV27 and TRBJ1-4, with 8 bases lining up with TRBD1. Per the germline V gene, CDR1 is MNHEY and CDR2 is SMNVEV (reference sequence). The CDR3 contains 15 residues. The trim removed 6 bases at V and 8 bases at J, leaving 11 bases unmatched. CDR3: CASSSAGGGREKLFF. CDR3 sequence (DNA): TGTGCCAGCAGCTCCGCAGGGGGCGGTAGGGAAAAACTGTTTTTT.

This clonotype was seen many times. The chain is built from TRBV27 and TRBJ2-7, with D unclear. The germline V gene encodes CDR1 MNHEY and CDR2 SMNVEV (reference sequence). V shed 5 bases and J shed 0 bases, with 11 bases lying between them. This CDR3 has 14 amino acids. CDR3 residues: CASSPNRISYEQYV. CDR3 sequence (DNA): TGTGCCAGCAGTCCCAACCGGATCTCCTACGAGCAGTACGTC.

In its sample, this clonotype was seen many times. The chain is built from TRBV7-9 and TRBJ2-5, with D perhaps TRBD2 (5 bases). V was clipped by 1 base and J by 5 bases, with 5 bases between them. Germline loops: CDR1 SEHNR, CDR2 FQNEAQ (reference sequence). The CDR3 covers 12 residues. The CDR3 DNA sequence: TGTGCCAGCAGCTTAGGGACTGAGACCCAGTACTTC. Translating it yields CASSLGTETQYF.

In its sample, this clonotype was seen a few times. The chain combines TRBV11-2 with TRBJ2-5; D perhaps matches TRBD2 (7 bases). CDR3 length: 18 amino acids. V lost 1 base and J 2 bases, leaving 20 bases between the germline ends. The V gene's germline CDR1 is SGHAT and CDR2 FQNNGV. CDR3 DNA sequence: TGTGCCAGCAGCTTAGGGGTCGCGGGGGCGAGGGTTCAAGAGACCCAGTACTTC. This sequence encodes CASSLGVAGARVQETQYF.

V gene TRBV5-6 combines with J gene TRBJ1-2, with D uncertain. The CDR3 extends over 15 amino acids. V dropped 1 base and J dropped 4 bases, with 14 bases sitting between them. Germline values: CDR1 SGHDT, CDR2 YYEEEE. The CDR3 loop is CASSLKQVTIYGYTF. DNA of the CDR3: TGTGCCAGCAGCTTGAAACAAGTGACTATCTATGGCTACACCTTC.

This clonotype came up many times. The chain uses TRBV5-4 and TRBJ2-5, with TRBD2 matching 12 bases. The CDR3 is 17 residues long. Germline loops: CDR1 SGHNT, CDR2 YYREEE (reference sequence). Unmatched junction bases numbered 4, after V lost 0 bases and J lost 1 base. The CDR3 DNA follows: TGTGCCAGCAGCTTGGCGTCTAGCGGGAGGGCCCAAGAGACCCAGTACTTC. Translation: CASSLASSGRAQETQYF.

The table lists this clonotype with many counts. DNA of the CDR3: TGCGCCAGCAGCTCAAAAGCGGGAGGATCCTACAATGAGCAGTTCTTC. It specifies CASSSKAGGSYNEQFF. V is TRBV4-3 and J is TRBJ2-1, with TRBD2 matching over 9 bases. Germline values: CDR1 LGHNA, CDR2 YSLEER. V lost 5 bases, J lost 1 base, and 6 bases stayed unmatched. There are 16 residues in the CDR3.

The chain has TRBV29-1 and TRBJ2-3, with D perhaps assigned TRBD1 or TRBD2 (5 bases each). Germline V lookup: CDR1 SQVTM, CDR2 ANQGSEA. V dropped 7 bases and J dropped 9 bases, with 17 bases sitting between them. This CDR3 has 12 amino acids. In DNA form, the CDR3 reads TGCAGCGCCCTCCGGGACGTCAAGACGCAGTATTTT. It yields the protein CSALRDVKTQYF.

This clonotype was seen more than once but under ten times. The chain uses TRBV5-5 and TRBJ2-1, with TRBD1 matching 7 bases. V was pared by 4 bases and J by 10 bases, with 11 bases of the junction left unmatched. This CDR3 contains 14 residues. CDR1 is SGHKS, CDR2 YYEKEE, per germline (reference sequence). The CDR3 here is CASSLLRTGVEQFF. In DNA, the CDR3 is TGTGCCAGCAGCCTACTTAGAACAGGGGTCGAGCAGTTCTTC.

Of note for this clonotype: It may be a read error: a sequence one base away is much more abundant. The V gene is TRBV7-9, the J gene TRBJ2-4; D unclear. Between the trimmed V and J ends, which lost 5 bases and 7 bases, there was a span of 18 bases. Germline CDR1 and CDR2: SEHNR and FQNEAQ (reference sequence). The CDR3 length is 15 residues. CDR3 DNA: TGTGCCAGCAGCCCAAGCCCGTCCGGCCGGAACATTCAGTACTTC. Translation: CASSPSPSGRNIQYF.

This clonotype was seen at least ten times. The rearrangement uses TRBV20-1 and TRBJ2-7, with TRBD2 identical over 11 bases. This CDR3 comprises 15 residues. The ends lost 1 base at V and 4 bases at J; junction bases unmatched: 6. Germline V lookup: CDR1 DFQATT, CDR2 SNEGSKA (reference sequence). The CDR3 is CSARGGLADGYEQYF. Here the CDR3 DNA reads TGCAGTGCTAGAGGGGGACTAGCGGACGGGTACGAGCAGTACTTC.

The chain employs TRBV24-1 and TRBJ1-2; tentatively, D is TRBD1 (6 bases). This CDR3 contains 12 residues. The V and J ends lost 7 bases and 2 bases respectively, with 7 bases between them. Germline V gene data show CDR1 as KGHDR and CDR2 as SFDVKD. The CDR3 reads CATSDRNYGYTF. The CDR3 region has the DNA TGTGCCACCAGCGACAGGAACTATGGCTACACCTTC.

At least ten counts were recorded for this clonotype. This chain joins TRBV20-1 and TRBJ2-7; tentative D call: TRBD1 (7 bases). The CDR3 extends over 15 amino acids. The V end was cut by 0 bases, the J end by 3 bases, with 15 bases between. Germline loops: CDR1 DFQATT, CDR2 SNEGSKA (reference sequence). The CDR3 is CSARDWRGRVYEQYF. The DNA of the CDR3 is TGCAGTGCTAGAGATTGGAGGGGGCGCGTCTACGAGCAGTACTTC.

This clonotype was observed many times. The CDR3 region is CSARLWNTEAFF. The CDR3 DNA is TGCAGTGCTCGACTTTGGAACACTGAAGCTTTCTTT. The chain couples TRBV20-1 to TRBJ1-1, with D hard to call. Trimming took 5 bases from V and 1 from J, leaving 8 bases between them. The germline V gene has CDR1 DFQATT and CDR2 SNEGSKA (reference sequence). The CDR3 extends over 12 amino acids.

This clonotype was detected ten times or more. The chain links TRBV2 to TRBJ2-5, with D perhaps matching TRBD2 (6 bases). V was shortened by 6 bases and J by 4 bases, with 12 bases between the two germline ends. In germline, CDR1 is SNHLY, CDR2 FYNNEI. The CDR3 contains 13 residues. The CDR3: CASRATSSETQYF. As DNA, the CDR3 is TGTGCCAGCAGAGCCACTAGCTCAGAGACCCAGTACTTC.

This chain connects TRBV9 to TRBJ2-7; 8 nucleotides align to TRBD1. The V and J ends lost 6 bases and 5 bases, in that order; junction bases with no gene match: 7. CDR1 and CDR2 from the germline V gene are SGDLS and YYNGEE. This CDR3 has 13 amino acids. The chain's CDR3 is CASNRQGWDEQYF. Written as DNA, the CDR3 is TGTGCCAGCAACCGACAGGGGTGGGACGAGCAGTACTTC.

This clonotype was observed many times. J is TRBJ2-2 and V is TRBV27; a possible D gene is TRBD1 (5 bases). Germline loops: CDR1 MNHEY, CDR2 SMNVEV (reference sequence). The V and J ends lost 5 bases and 4 bases respectively, with 20 bases between them. The CDR3 extends over 17 amino acids. This CDR3 is CASSPDTRARATGELFF. The CDR3 region has the DNA TGTGCCAGCAGTCCCGATACTCGCGCCAGGGCCACCGGGGAGCTGTTTTTT.

The chain links TRBV5-6 to TRBJ2-7; D unclear. Germline V lookup: CDR1 SGHDT, CDR2 YYEEEE. The CDR3 sequence is 14 residues long. V lost 1 base to trimming and J lost 2 bases, with 10 bases between them. The CDR3 loop reads CASSLYGPTYEQYV. For the CDR3, the DNA is TGTGCCAGCAGCTTGTATGGACCAACCTACGAGCAGTACGTC.

This clonotype has more than one count but fewer than ten. The rearrangement links TRBV6-6 to TRBJ2-7; no clear D gene. The CDR3 has 13 residues. The V end lost 7 bases, the J end lost 0 bases, and 10 bases lay between the germline ends. CDR1 MNHNY and CDR2 SVGAGI come from the germline V gene (reference sequence). CDR3 residues: CASTLPPSYEQYF. In DNA form, the CDR3 reads TGTGCCAGCACCTTACCCCCCTCCTACGAGCAGTACTTC.

This clonotype was detected only a few times. The V gene is TRBV28, the J gene TRBJ2-7; no clear D gene. The CDR3 loop spans 14 amino acids. The germline V gene has CDR1 MDHEN and CDR2 SYDVKM. V was shortened by 6 bases and J by 0 bases, with 12 bases between the two germline ends. The DNA for the CDR3 is TGTGCCAGCAGACCCACCTCGGGCTCCTACGAGCAGTACTTC. Amino acids: CASRPTSGSYEQYF.

This clonotype was seen at least ten times. The chain combines TRBV3-2 with TRBJ1-1; no DNA check was done on the table's D call, TRBD1. TRBV3-2 is given as a pseudogene. The CDR3 has 14 residues. The CDR3 here is CASSRGSGNTEAFF. DNA of the CDR3: TGTGCCAGCAGCCGGGGGTCCGGGAACACTGAAGCTTTCTTT.

In this sample, this clonotype turned up many times. Compared with germline, one end of the junction differs, possibly owing to a read error. The chain employs TRBV6-1 and TRBJ1-6; D unresolved. In germline, CDR1 is MNHNS, CDR2 SASEGT. The CDR3 runs to 14 residues. The CDR3 sequence: CASSDPLRNSPLHF. CDR3 bases: TGTGCCAGCAGTGATCCTCTGAGAAATTCACCCCTACACTTT.

This clonotype was picked up many times. The CDR3 region has the DNA TGTGCCAGCAGGCCTAGTGCTAGCTTACGTGATGAGCAGTTCTTC. Translating gives CASRPSASLRDEQFF. This chain connects TRBV14 to TRBJ2-1; D is possibly TRBD2 (5 bases). Per germline, CDR1 SGHDN and CDR2 FVKESK. The CDR3 totals 15 residues. V shed 6 bases and J shed 8 bases, with 20 bases lying between them.

This clonotype was seen ten or more times. The rearrangement links TRBV28 to TRBJ2-3; no firm D call. CDR1 and CDR2 (germline): MDHEN, SYDVKM. CDR3 length: 14 residues. Trimming removed 3 bases at V and 0 bases at J, with 7 bases between. For the CDR3, the DNA is TGTGCCAGCAGTTTTCTAGTCAGCACAGATACGCAGTATTTT. This codes for CASSFLVSTDTQYF.

Ten or more counts support this clonotype. DNA of the CDR3: TGTGCCAGCAGCCGAGACAGGCTGGGTCGAGAGACCCAGTACTTC. This gives the protein CASSRDRLGRETQYF. This rearrangement joins TRBV7-9 to TRBJ2-5, with a weak D call TRBD1 (6 bases). With 5 bases removed from V and 4 bases from J, the gap between germline ends came to 17 bases. The germline CDR1 and CDR2 sequences are SEHNR and FQNEAQ (reference sequence). The CDR3 is made up of 15 amino acids.